A selection of T cell receptor beta chains follows, all from one sample in a study of T cell responses to AZD1222 COVID-19 vaccine. Clones were sequenced by immunoSEQ multiplex PCR, and TCRdb holds only the in-frame ones, with some missing. Of more than 90,000 clones listed, over 75% are singletons. The source was peripheral blood, collected 28 days after the second AZD1222 dose. The receptor source for this set is an adult who received the AZD1222 COVID-19 vaccine. Both conserved end residues are trimmed from each CDR3.

v_call cdr3_aa
TRBV28 ASSLSEGGELF
TRBV2 ASGSDRASLGEQY
TRBV3-1/TRBV3-2 ASSLSRGEGTYGYT
TRBV28 ASRPPGQYTEAF
TRBV7-2 ASSWDIGVFEQY
TRBV2 ASREQGAGELF
TRBV6-6 ASQLRGTGAYEQY
TRBV19 ASSTRSGGNTEAF
TRBV7-7 ASSQQATSGIYEQY
TRBV18 ASPPNAESPLH
TRBV27 ASTPLTGLNTEAF
TRBV12-3/TRBV12-4 ASSLGEPAQH
TRBV11-2 ASSLSGLGQGLFSQY
TRBV11-3 ASSLISDSTMNTEAF
TRBV5-1 ATKDVNTEAF
TRBV10-2 ASSEGTNYGYT
TRBV5-1 ASSLGQTGASEKLF
TRBV14 ASSQAEGTNYGYT
TRBV6-6 ASSRSNPGITDTQY
TRBV6-6 ASSFRRTGLTEQY
TRBV18 ASSPMAGANTGELF
TRBV12-3/TRBV12-4 ASSFMGSYGYT
TRBV6-5 ASRGLSYEQY
TRBV5-1 ASSDGGSSTEAF
TRBV5-1 ASSLAGQDYGYT
TRBV3-1/TRBV3-2 ASSRDSRSTDTQY
TRBV27 ASSLTGSGANVLT
TRBV2 ASSVGRSNQPQH
TRBV10-2 ASGLSDEQY
TRBV27 ASSLYASGQDTQY
TRBV7-9 ASSLAGQGINQPQH
TRBV19 ASSFRLGEQY
TRBV3-1/TRBV3-2 ASSQGTRSNTGELF